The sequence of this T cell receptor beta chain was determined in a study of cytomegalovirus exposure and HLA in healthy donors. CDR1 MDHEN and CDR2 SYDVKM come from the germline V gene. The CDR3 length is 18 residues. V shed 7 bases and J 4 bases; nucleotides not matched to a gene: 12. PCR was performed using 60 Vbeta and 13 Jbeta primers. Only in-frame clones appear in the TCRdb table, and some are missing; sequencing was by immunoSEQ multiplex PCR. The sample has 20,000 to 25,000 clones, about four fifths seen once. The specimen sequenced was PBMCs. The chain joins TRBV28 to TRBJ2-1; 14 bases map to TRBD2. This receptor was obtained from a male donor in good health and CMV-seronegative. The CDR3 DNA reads TGTGCCAGCACCTCTCACTGGACTAGCGGGGGGTGGTACAATGAGCAGTTCTTC. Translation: CASTSHWTSGGWYNEQFF.